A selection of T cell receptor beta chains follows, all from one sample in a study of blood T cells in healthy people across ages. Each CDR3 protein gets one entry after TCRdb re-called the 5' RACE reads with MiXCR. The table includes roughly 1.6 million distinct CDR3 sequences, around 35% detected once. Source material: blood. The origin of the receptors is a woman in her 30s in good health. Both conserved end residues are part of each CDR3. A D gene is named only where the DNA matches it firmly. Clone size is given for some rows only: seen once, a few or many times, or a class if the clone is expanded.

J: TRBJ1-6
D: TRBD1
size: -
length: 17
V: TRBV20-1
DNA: TGCAGTGCTCCCGGACAGGGGGCAGGCCCCTATAATTCACCCCTCCACTTT
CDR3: CSAPGQGAGPYNSPLHF

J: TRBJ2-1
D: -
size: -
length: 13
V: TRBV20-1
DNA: TGCAGTCGCGCGGCAGTTTCCTACAATGAGCAGTTCTTC
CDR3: CSRAAVSYNEQFF

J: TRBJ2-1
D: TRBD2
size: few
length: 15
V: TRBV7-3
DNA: TGTGCCAGCAGTCCAGCCGGGACTAGCTTACATGAGCAGTTCTTC
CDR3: CASSPAGTSLHEQFF

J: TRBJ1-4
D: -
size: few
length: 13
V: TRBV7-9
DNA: TGTGCCAGCGTTGAGGGTGTTGATGAAAAACTGTTTTTT
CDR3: CASVEGVDEKLFF

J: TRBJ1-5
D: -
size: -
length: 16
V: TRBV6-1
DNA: TGTGCCAGCAGTGAACCCTGGGGAGGGGAATATCAGCCCCAGCATTTT
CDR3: CASSEPWGGEYQPQHF

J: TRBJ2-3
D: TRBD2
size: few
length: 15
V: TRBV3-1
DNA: TGTGCCAGCAGTCCCACCCTAGCGGGAGTGGGTACGCAGTATTTT
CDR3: CASSPTLAGVGTQYF

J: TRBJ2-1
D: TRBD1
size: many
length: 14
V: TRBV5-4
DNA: TGTGCCAGCAGCTTGGCGGGACAGGGGGATGAGCAGTTCTTC
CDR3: CASSLAGQGDEQFF

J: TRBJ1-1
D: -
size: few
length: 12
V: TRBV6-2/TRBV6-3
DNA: TGTGCCAGCTCCCGAACTGGGGCTGAAGCTTTCTTT
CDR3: CASSRTGAEAFF

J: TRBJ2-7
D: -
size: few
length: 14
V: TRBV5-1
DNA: TGCGCCAGCAGCCGCTCGGGGCAGGGGAGCGAGCAGTACTTC
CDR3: CASSRSGQGSEQYF

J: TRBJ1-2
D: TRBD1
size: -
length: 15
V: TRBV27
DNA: TGTGCCAGCAGTAGATTACCCGGGACAGGCTATGGCTACACCTTC
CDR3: CASSRLPGTGYGYTF

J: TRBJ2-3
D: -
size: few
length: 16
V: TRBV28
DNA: TGTGCCAGCCGTCAACTCGTACGTCCTAGCACAGATACGCAGTATTTT
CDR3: CASRQLVRPSTDTQYF

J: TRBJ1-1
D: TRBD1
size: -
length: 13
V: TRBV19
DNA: TGTGCCAGTGGGGGACAGGGGGCCTCCGTGACTTTCTTT
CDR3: CASGGQGASVTFF

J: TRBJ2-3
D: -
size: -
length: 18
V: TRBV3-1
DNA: TGTGCCAGCAGCCACGCCGAAAAAGTCGGGGTCGGCACAGATACGCAGTATTTT
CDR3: CASSHAEKVGVGTDTQYF

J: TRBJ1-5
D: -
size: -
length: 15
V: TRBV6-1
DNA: TGTGCCAGCACCAAGCGACCAGGGGTTAATCAGCCCCAGCATTTT
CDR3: CASTKRPGVNQPQHF

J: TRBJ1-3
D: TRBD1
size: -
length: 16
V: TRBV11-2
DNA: TGTGCCAGCACCACTCTAGACAGGGATTATGGAAACACCATATATTTT
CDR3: CASTTLDRDYGNTIYF

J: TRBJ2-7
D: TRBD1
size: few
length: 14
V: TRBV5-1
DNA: TGCGCCAGCAGCTGGGACAGGGCGTCCTACGAGCAGTACTTC
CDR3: CASSWDRASYEQYF

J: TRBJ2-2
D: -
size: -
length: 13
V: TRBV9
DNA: TGTGCCAGCAGCGTAGTTCGGACCGGGGAGCTGTTTTTT
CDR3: CASSVVRTGELFF

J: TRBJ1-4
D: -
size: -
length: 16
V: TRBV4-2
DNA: TGTGCCAGCAGCCAAGATTTTACAGGCTACGTTGAAAAACTGTTTTTT
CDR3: CASSQDFTGYVEKLFF

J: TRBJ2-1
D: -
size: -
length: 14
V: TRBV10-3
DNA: TGTGCCATCAGTGAGTCGAAGACTGTCAATGAGCAGTTCTTC
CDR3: CAISESKTVNEQFF

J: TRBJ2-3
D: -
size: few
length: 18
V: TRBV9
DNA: TGTGCCAGCAGCGGTCTCTCAACAGGGTCCTTTAGCACAGATACGCAGTATTTT
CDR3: CASSGLSTGSFSTDTQYF

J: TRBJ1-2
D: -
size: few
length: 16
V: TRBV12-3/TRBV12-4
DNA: TGTGCCAGCAGTTTAAGGGCAAGGGCAGACAACTATGGCTACACCTTC
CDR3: CASSLRARADNYGYTF

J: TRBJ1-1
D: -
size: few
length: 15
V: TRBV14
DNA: TGTGCCAGCAGCAACTTGGGAGCACGAAACACTGAAGCTTTCTTT
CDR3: CASSNLGARNTEAFF

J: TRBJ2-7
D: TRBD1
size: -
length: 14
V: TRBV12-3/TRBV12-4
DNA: TGTGCCAGCAGTTTAATGCAGGGGGCCGACGAGCAGTACTTC
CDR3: CASSLMQGADEQYF

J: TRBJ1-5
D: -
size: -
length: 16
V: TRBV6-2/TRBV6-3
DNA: TGTGCCAGCAGCCCAGACAGGCGTTATAGCAATCAGCCCCAGCATTTT
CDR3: CASSPDRRYSNQPQHF

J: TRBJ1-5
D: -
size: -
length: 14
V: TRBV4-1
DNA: TGCGCCAGCAGCCAGGCGGGCGAGAATCAGCCCCAGCATTTT
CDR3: CASSQAGENQPQHF

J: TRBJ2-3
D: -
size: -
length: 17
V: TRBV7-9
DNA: TGTGCCAGCAGCTTGGCCCTCAGGGGGGGAAGTTCAGATACGCAGTATTTT
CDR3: CASSLALRGGSSDTQYF

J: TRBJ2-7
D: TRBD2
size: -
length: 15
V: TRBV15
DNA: TGTGCCACCAGCGTCGGGACTATCGGTAACTACGAGCAGTGCTTC
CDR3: CATSVGTIGNYEQCF

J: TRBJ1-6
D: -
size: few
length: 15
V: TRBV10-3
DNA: TGTGCCATCAGTGACCTAACCCAGGGGAACTCACCCCTCCACTTT
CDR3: CAISDLTQGNSPLHF

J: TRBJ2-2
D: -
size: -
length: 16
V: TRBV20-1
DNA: TGCAGTGCTGGACCCTGGGCCACACAGAACACCGGGGAGCTGTTTTTT
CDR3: CSAGPWATQNTGELFF

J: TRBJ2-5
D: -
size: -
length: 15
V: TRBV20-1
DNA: TGCAGTGCTAGAGCCCCGATAGGGATCCCAGAGACCCAGTACTTC
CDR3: CSARAPIGIPETQYF

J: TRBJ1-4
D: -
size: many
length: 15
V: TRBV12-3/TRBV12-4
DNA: TGTGCCAGCAGTTCGGGAACGGCTTTTAATGAAAAACTGTTTTTT
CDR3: CASSSGTAFNEKLFF

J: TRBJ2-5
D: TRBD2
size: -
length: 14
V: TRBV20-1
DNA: TGCAGTGCTAGAGACGGACCGGGACTAGCGGGGCAGTACTTC
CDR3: CSARDGPGLAGQYF

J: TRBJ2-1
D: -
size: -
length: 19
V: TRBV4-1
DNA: TGCGCCAGCAGCCAAGATCAAAAAAGGGGCAAGGGTTCCTACAATGAGCAGTTCTTC
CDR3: CASSQDQKRGKGSYNEQFF

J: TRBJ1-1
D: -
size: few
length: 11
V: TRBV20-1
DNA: TGCAGTACCGGGAAGACCACTGAAGCTTTCTTT
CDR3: CSTGKTTEAFF

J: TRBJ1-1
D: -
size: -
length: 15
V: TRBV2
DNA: TGTGCCAGCAGGGTCGAGGGGCTCCAGAACACTGAAGCTTTCTTT
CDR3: CASRVEGLQNTEAFF

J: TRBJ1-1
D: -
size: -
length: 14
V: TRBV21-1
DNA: TGTGCCAGCGACCGTTTCTCCCCCGGGGCTGAAGCTTTCTTT
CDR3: CASDRFSPGAEAFF